The source of this T cell receptor beta chain is a study of neurological immune-mediated disorders. Study observations and caveats: The expanded clones of different subjects shared no CDR3 amino acid sequences (suggesting private repertoires in all groups). Whereas HTLV-1-associated myelopathy showed the most TCR clonal expansion, multiple sclerosis showed the least, with levels below those of healthy controls.

The making of cDNA relied on 5'RACE with 10-nucleotide random UMIs. MiXCR, applied by TCRdb to the 5' RACE reads, yields one record per CDR3 protein. The sample lists approximately 30,000 distinct CDR3 sequences, less than 8.5% occurring once. Preparation of the unsorted libraries drew on 2 million PBMCs stored at -80 C. This clonotype was found many times. Its antigen is unidentified. The sample was PBMCs. This TCR was sampled from a woman in her fifties or sixties in good health.

As DNA, the CDR3 is TGTGCCAGCAGTTTCCGGGACGCCGTTAGCAATCAGCCCCAGCATTTT. This codes for CASSFRDAVSNQPQHF. The chain links TRBV28 to TRBJ1-5, with TRBD1 as a possible D gene (5 bases). The ends were cut back, 3 bases at V and 0 bases at J, with 12 bases in the middle. CDR3 length equals 16 residues. CDR1 MDHEN and CDR2 SYDVKM come from the germline V gene.